The 18 T cell receptor beta chains below were found in one sample sequenced in a study of T-cell reconstitution after alpha-beta-depleted transplantation in children. Preparing the TCRbeta library involved the use of unique molecular identifiers. TCRdb independently ran MiXCR on the PCR reads; one entry per CDR3 protein. This sample yields approximately 230,000 distinct CDR3 sequences, of which 20% to 30% are seen a single time; more than 4.5% belongs to the top ten. This material consisted of PBMCs, mostly from graft donor cells, taken 360 days after TCRalphabeta/CD19-depleted stem cell transplant. All receptors come from a female patient aged 2-9 years who had a stem cell transplant for congenital amegakaryocytic thrombocytopenia, so the T cells may come from the graft donor.

This clonotype was counted many times. V gene TRBV28 combines with J gene TRBJ1-6; a possible D gene is TRBD1 (6 bases). Trimming left V 5 bases short and J 4 bases short, with 18 bases between. The CDR3 has 17 residues. Germline-derived CDR1 and CDR2 are MDHEN and SYDVKM. CDR3 sequence reads: CASSDARGGHYNSPLHF. The DNA of the CDR3 is TGTGCCAGCAGTGACGCCCGGGGGGGACATTATAATTCACCCCTCCACTTT.

The V and J genes are TRBV29-1 and TRBJ1-2; D not resolved. V was trimmed by 3 bases and J by 3 bases, leaving 11 bases between them. The CDR3 runs to 13 residues. Looked up from germline, CDR1 is SQVTM and CDR2 is ANQGSEA. The CDR3 loop reads CSVESGVDYGYTF. The DNA of the CDR3 is TGCAGCGTTGAGTCGGGCGTGGACTATGGCTACACCTTC.

This clonotype appeared a few times. This chain connects TRBV6-5 to TRBJ2-7, with 7 positions matching TRBD1. In germline, CDR1 is MNHEY, CDR2 SVGAGI. The ends lost 6 bases at V and 5 bases at J; junction bases unmatched: 13. The CDR3 length is 15 residues. Here the CDR3 reads CASRTRTGLRDEQYF. CDR3 coding DNA: TGTGCCAGCAGAACTCGGACAGGCCTGCGGGACGAGCAGTACTTC.

V is TRBV10-3 and J is TRBJ1-2; TRBD1 aligns across 9 bases. Trimming at V came to 10 bases and at J to 1 base, leaving 7 bases not matched to a gene. Germline CDR1 reads ENHRY; CDR2 reads SYGVKD. The CDR3 loop spans 14 amino acids. In nucleotides, the CDR3 is TGTGCCAGCTATCCGGGACAGGGTAACTATGGCTACACCTTC. Protein: CASYPGQGNYGYTF.

J is TRBJ2-7 and V is TRBV27; 8 bases are a match to TRBD1. The J segment lost 5 bases and the V segment lost 5 bases, leaving 5 bases of the junction unmatched. CDR1 and CDR2 (germline): MNHEY, SMNVEV (reference sequence). CDR3 length: 13 residues. The CDR3 spells CASSPQGADEQYF. CDR3 sequence (DNA): TGTGCCAGCAGTCCCCAGGGGGCGGACGAGCAGTACTTC.

A few counts support this clonotype. The genes are TRBV2 and TRBJ2-2, with 11 nucleotides matching TRBD1. Germline V gene lookup returns CDR1 SNHLY and CDR2 FYNNEI. The length of the CDR3 is 16 residues. The J segment lost 1 base and the V segment lost 7 bases, leaving 5 bases of the junction unmatched. The CDR3 nucleotides are TGTGCCAGCATTTGGACAGGGGGCCTGAACACCGGGGAGCTGTTTTTT. Translated: CASIWTGGLNTGELFF. Drawing the rest from reference TRBV2 and TRBJ2-2, the complete variable domain is EPEVTQTPSHQVTQMGQEVILRCVPISNHLYFYWYRQILGQKVEFLVSFYNNEISEKSEIFDDQFSVERPDGSNFTLKIRSTKLEDSAMYFCASIWTGGLNTGELFFGEGSRLTVL.

V is TRBV19 and J is TRBJ1-3, with a tentative D call TRBD1 (5 bases). The CDR3 has 15 amino acids. Germline loops: CDR1 LNHDA, CDR2 SQIVND (reference sequence). Trimming took 5 bases from V and 0 from J, leaving 11 bases between them. CDR3 nucleotides: TGTGCCAGTAGTGTGGGACCGGTCTCTGGAAACACCATATATTTT. Its translation is CASSVGPVSGNTIYF.

The chain is built from TRBV4-1 and TRBJ2-6, with D uncertain. From germline, CDR1 is MGHRA and CDR2 YSYEKL. The CDR3 length is 16 residues. V was pared by 4 bases and J by 2 bases, with 12 bases between. The CDR3 coding sequence is TGCGCCAGCAGCCTTCCAAGACAAGCTGGGGCCAACGTCCTGACTTTC. Its protein product is CASSLPRQAGANVLTF.

V usage is TRBV15 and J usage is TRBJ1-5; D is undetermined. Trimming pared 3 bases from V and 1 base from J, leaving 10 bases between. Germline assignment: CDR1 LNHNV and CDR2 YYDKDF (reference sequence). The CDR3 runs to 15 residues. CDR3 amino acids: CATSRSRESNQPQHF. DNA of the CDR3: TGTGCCACCAGCAGGTCTAGGGAGAGCAATCAGCCCCAGCATTTT.

The chain has TRBV4-1 and TRBJ1-5; no clear D gene. Germline CDR1 reads MGHRA; CDR2 reads YSYEKL. V lost 5 bases and J lost 6, with 11 bases in between. There are 13 residues in the CDR3. DNA for the CDR3: TGCGCCAGCAGCTCGTGGACCACTCAGCCCCAGCATTTT. Translation: CASSSWTTQPQHF.

V is TRBV28 and J is TRBJ2-2; the D is unclear. Germline CDR1 reads MDHEN; CDR2 reads SYDVKM. Trimming stripped 2 bases from V and 2 bases from J, with 9 bases between. This CDR3 has 15 residues. For the CDR3, the DNA is TGTGCCAGCAGTTTAAGGATTCCCAACACCGGGGAGCTGTTTTTT. Translation gives CASSLRIPNTGELFF.

The genes are TRBV29-1 and TRBJ2-2, with TRBD2 matching over 10 bases. V was pared by 4 bases and J by 0 bases, with 8 bases of the junction left unmatched. The CDR3 contains 17 residues. CDR1 is SQVTM and CDR2 is ANQGSEA in the germline V gene. This CDR3 reads CSVAVLAGAANTGELFF. In nucleotides, the CDR3 is TGCAGCGTTGCGGTTCTAGCGGGGGCCGCGAACACCGGGGAGCTGTTTTTT.

The J gene is TRBJ2-3, the V gene TRBV12-3 or TRBV12-4, with D unresolved. The CDR3 is made up of 12 amino acids. Between the trimmed V and J ends, which lost 5 bases and 2 bases, there was a span of 5 bases. CDR3 DNA sequence: TGTGCCAGCAGTAGTTTCACAGATACGCAGTATTTT. Encoded protein: CASSSFTDTQYF.

The chain joins TRBV9 to TRBJ2-3, with a possible D match to TRBD2 (5 bases). Trimming removed 4 bases from V and 0 bases from J, with 12 bases in between. The CDR3 totals 15 residues. Per the germline V gene, CDR1 is SGDLS and CDR2 is YYNGEE. The CDR3 here is CASSYGGTSTDTQYF. In nucleotides, the CDR3 is TGTGCCAGCAGCTACGGAGGCACTAGCACAGATACGCAGTATTTT.

This clonotype was counted only a few times. The rearrangement links TRBV5-6 to TRBJ1-1; D unclear. The germline V gene encodes CDR1 SGHDT and CDR2 YYEEEE. The CDR3 covers 14 residues. V lost 3 bases, J lost 0 bases, and 9 bases lay in between. As DNA, the CDR3 is TGTGCCAGCAGCTCGGAACGGGTGAACACTGAAGCTTTCTTT. This sequence encodes CASSSERVNTEAFF.

This sequence joins TRBV6-5 and TRBJ1-5; TRBD1 matches 7 bases. With 4 bases clipped from V and 5 bases from J, the junction kept 5 bases outside the gene matches. The germline CDR1 and CDR2 sequences are MNHEY and SVGAGI. CDR3 length: 14 residues. Here the CDR3 reads CASSFTGADQPQHF. The CDR3 DNA is TGTGCCAGCAGTTTTACAGGGGCGGATCAGCCCCAGCATTTT.

The J gene is TRBJ2-7, the V gene TRBV20-1; D not certain. The V and J ends lost 1 base and 3 bases respectively, with 10 bases between them. CDR3 length equals 13 residues. CDR1 and CDR2 from the germline V gene are DFQATT and SNEGSKA (reference sequence). The DNA of the CDR3 is TGCAGTGCTAGAGGCCCCGAATTCTACGAGCAGTACTTC. This gives the protein CSARGPEFYEQYF.

This clonotype showed up just a few times. V and J are TRBV6-2 or TRBV6-3 and TRBJ2-3; TRBD2 matches 14 bases. The germline CDR1 and CDR2 sequences are MNHEY and SVGEGT. This CDR3 spans 18 amino acids. The V segment lost 6 bases and the J segment 2 bases; nucleotides outside the gene matches: 10. In DNA, the CDR3 is TGTGCCAGCAGCCACACACGGACTAGCGGGAGGCCCACAGATACGCAGTATTTT. Translation gives CASSHTRTSGRPTDTQYF.